In its sample, the clone carrying this T cell receptor (beta chain) was seen a few times. Its antigen is not known. The iRepertoire nested amplicon-rescue multiplex PCR amplified TCR alpha and beta CDR3s from RNA. For one-step reverse transcription and amplification, 100-400 ng of tissue mRNA or PBMC total RNA was used. Each CDR3 protein is one row after TCRdb ran MiXCR on the multiplex PCR reads. The sample includes 400,000 or so distinct CDR3 sequences, around 38% seen only once; the top ten take about 12%. This CDR3 is built from 15 residues. From germline, CDR1 is SNHLY and CDR2 FYNNEI. The V end lost 6 bases, the J end lost 6 bases, and 19 bases lay between the germline ends. This entry comes from a study of glioma-infiltrating T cells. Overall study results and limits: Above-expected tissue-blood divergence occurred in all gliomas, most in low-grade ones. A blood CDR3 motif signature was depleted in highly divergent patients.

This sequence was found in a human donor with low-grade glioma or glioblastoma, undergoing nonglioma brain surgery, or in good health (not recorded which). The chain recombines TRBV2 with TRBJ2-3; D might be TRBD2 (5 bases). The sequenced material came from glioma tissue, nonneoplastic brain tissue, or PBMCs (not recorded which). For the CDR3, the DNA is TGTGCCAGCAGCGTCGGACCTGAGGGAGCGGATACGCAGTATTTT. It specifies CASSVGPEGADTQYF.